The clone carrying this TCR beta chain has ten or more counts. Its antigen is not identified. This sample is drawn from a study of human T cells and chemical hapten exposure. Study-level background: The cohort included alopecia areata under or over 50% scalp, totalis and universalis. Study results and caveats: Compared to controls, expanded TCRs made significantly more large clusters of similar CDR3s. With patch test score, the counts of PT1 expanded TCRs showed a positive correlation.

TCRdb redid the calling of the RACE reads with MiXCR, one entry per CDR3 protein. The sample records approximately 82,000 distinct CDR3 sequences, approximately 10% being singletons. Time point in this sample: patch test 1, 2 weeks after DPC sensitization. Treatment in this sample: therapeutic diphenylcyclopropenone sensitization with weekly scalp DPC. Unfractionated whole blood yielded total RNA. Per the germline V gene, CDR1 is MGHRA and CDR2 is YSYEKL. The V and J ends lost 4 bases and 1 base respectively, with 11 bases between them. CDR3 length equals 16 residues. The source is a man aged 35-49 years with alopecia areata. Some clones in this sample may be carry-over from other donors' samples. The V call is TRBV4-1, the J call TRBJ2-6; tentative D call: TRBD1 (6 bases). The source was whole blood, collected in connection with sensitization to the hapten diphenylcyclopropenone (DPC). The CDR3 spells CASSLGHQSGANVLTF. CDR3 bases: TGCGCCAGCAGCCTGGGACATCAGTCTGGGGCCAACGTCCTGACTTTC.